The rows below give T cell receptor beta chains drawn from one sample of a study of low-dose radiotherapy and immunotherapy resistance in tumors. TCRdb ran MiXCR on the reads and lists one entry per CDR3 protein. The data contain around 68,000 distinct CDR3 sequences, about a quarter of them singletons. The material was PBMCs, obtained before treatment. The receptor set was obtained from a male donor with rectosigmoid adenocarcinoma. Each CDR3 is given with its conserved first and last residue. Each record gives: clone size, D gene, CDR3 length, J gene, V gene, CDR3 protein, CDR3 DNA. D genes are given only for firm matches. For some rows the clone size is stated as once, few or many, or as a class when expanded; others skip it.

many . 16 TRBJ1-6 TRBV4-1 CASSQDRTDPGSPLHF TGTGCCAGCAGCCAAGACCGGACAGATCCGGGTTCACCCCTCCACTTT
many . 13 TRBJ2-1 TRBV6-5 CASTVPRSGEQFF TGTGCCAGCACCGTCCCTAGGTCGGGTGAGCAGTTCTTC
medium-sized . 15 TRBJ2-3 TRBV10-3 CAISSGTTSTDTQYF TGTGCCATCAGTTCCGGGACGACTAGCACAGATACGCAGTATTTT
. TRBD1 15 TRBJ2-3 TRBV28 CASSHRQGGPLTQYF TGTGCCAGCAGTCATAGACAGGGTGGCCCCCTTACGCAGTATTTT
medium-sized . 20 TRBJ2-1 TRBV11-1 CASSIGGRGGSGTTYNEQFF TGTGCCAGCAGCATTGGGGGCAGGGGTGGGAGCGGGACTACCTACAATGAGCAGTTCTTC
many . 13 TRBJ2-7 TRBV3-1 CASSQNLEGEQYF TGTGCCAGCAGCCAGAACCTAGAAGGGGAGCAGTACTTC
many . 13 TRBJ2-1 TRBV3-1 CASSQAEREEQFF TGTGCCAGCAGCCAGGCTGAAAGGGAGGAGCAGTTCTTC
few . 15 TRBJ2-1 TRBV5-5 CASSPLAETYNEQFF TGTGCCAGCAGCCCTCTGGCAGAGACCTACAATGAGCAGTTCTTC
many . 15 TRBJ2-7 TRBV6-2/TRBV6-3 CASNNHKDVTYEQYF TGTGCCAGCAATAACCATAAGGACGTTACCTACGAGCAGTACTTC
. TRBD2 15 TRBJ2-5 TRBV13 CASSLRLAGGETQYF TGTGCCAGCAGCTTAAGGCTAGCGGGGGGAGAGACCCAGTACTTC
many . 14 TRBJ2-5 TRBV7-2 CASRSSGTLETQYF TGTGCCAGCCGCTCCTCCGGGACACTTGAGACCCAGTACTTC
. TRBD1 15 TRBJ2-3 TRBV28 CASILAGGGTDTQYF TGTGCCAGCATTCTGGCAGGGGGTGGCACAGATACGCAGTATTTT
many . 14 TRBJ1-1 TRBV12-3/TRBV12-4 CASSSGDLNTEAFF TGTGCCAGCAGTTCTGGGGACCTGAACACTGAAGCTTTCTTT
. . 13 TRBJ2-2 TRBV11-3 CASSGTSTGELFF TGTGCCAGCAGCGGGACATCCACCGGGGAGCTGTTTTTT
many TRBD1 14 TRBJ2-7 TRBV6-5 CASSYAGGGGEQYF TGTGCCAGCAGTTACGCAGGGGGTGGGGGCGAGCAGTACTTC
. . 16 TRBJ1-1 TRBV5-1 CASSFTSFQGDTETFF TGCGCCAGCAGCTTTACCTCTTTCCAGGGAGACACTGAGACTTTCTTT
. . 12 TRBJ2-5 TRBV7-9 CASSLGLETQYF TGTGCCAGCAGCTTGGGGTTAGAGACCCAGTACTTC
many . 9 TRBJ1-5 TRBV6-2/TRBV6-3 CASGPPQHF TGTGCCAGCGGACCCCCCCAGCATTTT
. . 12 TRBJ2-7 TRBV7-2 CASSFRTYEQYF TGTGCCAGCAGTTTCCGTACCTACGAGCAGTACTTC
. . 13 TRBJ2-7 TRBV7-2 CASSLGGLGEQYF TGTGCCAGCAGCTTAGGGGGACTTGGGGAGCAGTACTTC
many TRBD1 14 TRBJ1-5 TRBV19 CASSTGTGMQPQHF TGTGCCAGTAGTACCGGGACAGGGATGCAGCCCCAGCATTTT
many . 13 TRBJ2-4 TRBV14 CASSRGPENIQYF TGTGCCAGCAGCCGGGGCCCGGAAAACATTCAGTACTTC
many TRBD1 17 TRBJ1-4 TRBV7-2 CASSLGRTGGSNEKLFF TGTGCCAGCAGCTTAGGAAGGACAGGGGGAAGTAATGAAAAACTGTTTTTT
many TRBD2 17 TRBJ2-3 TRBV5-1 CASSLGFSGTTSDTQYF TGCGCCAGCAGCTTGGGGTTCAGCGGGACGACTTCAGATACGCAGTATTTT